The 18 T cell receptor beta chains presented below share a single source sample, sequenced in a study of T-cell reconstitution after alpha-beta-depleted transplantation in children. Molecular barcoding with unique molecular identifiers was used for the TCRbeta library. MiXCR, run by TCRdb on the PCR reads, gives a single entry per CDR3 protein. Found here are about 400,000 distinct CDR3 sequences, less than 15% of them singletons; the top ten hold around 4.5%. Material: PBMCs, obtained from the stem cell graft. The receptors stem from a human donor who donated a stem cell graft to a child with Fanconi anemia.

There are many counts of this clonotype. The CDR3 loop is CASSSGVSTGELFF. CDR3 nucleotide sequence: TGTGCCAGCAGCTCAGGGGTCTCCACCGGGGAGCTGTTTTTT. The chain uses TRBV7-2 and TRBJ2-2, with D possibly TRBD1 on 6 matching bases. The V gene lost 4 bases and the J gene lost 4 bases, with 10 bases spanning the gap. This CDR3 is 14 amino acids long. Germline V gene data show CDR1 as SGHTA and CDR2 as FQGNSA.

Only a few counts were recorded for this clonotype. The chain links TRBV29-1 to TRBJ1-2; D is perhaps TRBD1 (5 bases). Looked up from germline, CDR1 is SQVTM and CDR2 is ANQGSEA. V was pared by 1 base and J by 4 bases, with 13 bases between. The CDR3 runs to 14 residues. The CDR3 spells CSVEALGVAYGYTF. For the CDR3, the DNA is TGCAGCGTTGAAGCCTTGGGGGTAGCCTATGGCTACACCTTC.

This clonotype was seen at least ten times. This chain connects TRBV5-1 to TRBJ1-6, with D perhaps matching TRBD1 (5 bases). CDR1 and CDR2 from the germline V gene are SGHRS and YFSETQ. Trimming cost V 0 bases and J 7 bases, with 17 bases left between them. The CDR3 is 17 amino acids. CDR3 amino acids: CASSLGHGAGSNSPLHF. CDR3 DNA sequence: TGCGCCAGCAGCTTGGGTCATGGAGCAGGGTCAAATTCACCCCTCCACTTT.

V and J are TRBV20-1 and TRBJ1-4; D not certain. Germline assignment: CDR1 DFQATT and CDR2 SNEGSKA (reference sequence). There are 16 residues in the CDR3. Trimming cost V 1 base and J 0 bases, with 12 bases left between them. The CDR3 loop is CSARAIDSSTNEKLFF. In DNA form, the CDR3 reads TGCAGTGCTAGAGCCATCGATTCCTCAACTAATGAAAAACTGTTTTTT.

This chain joins TRBV7-9 and TRBJ1-4; D unclear. Trimming pared 3 bases from V and 0 bases from J, leaving 5 bases between. The germline V gene encodes CDR1 SEHNR and CDR2 FQNEAQ (reference sequence). The CDR3 contains 14 residues. The CDR3 DNA sequence: TGTGCCAGCAGCTTGTTCGCAACTAATGAAAAACTGTTTTTT. It specifies CASSLFATNEKLFF. The whole variable domain, remainder taken from reference TRBV7-9 and TRBJ1-4, is DTGVSQNPRHKITKRGQNVTFRCDPISEHNRLYWYRQTLGQGPEFLTYFQNEAQLEKSRLLSDRFSAERPKGSFSTLEIQRTEQGDSAMYLCASSLFATNEKLFFGSGTQLSVL.

This clonotype was seen at least ten times. The chain carries TRBV7-9 and TRBJ2-1; a weak D match, TRBD2 (7 bases). The CDR3 is made up of 14 amino acids. V dropped 1 base and J dropped 6 bases, with 10 bases sitting between them. Germline CDR1 and CDR2: SEHNR and FQNEAQ (reference sequence). This CDR3 reads CASSLVGGLNEQFF. The CDR3 nucleotides are TGTGCCAGCAGCTTAGTGGGGGGGCTCAATGAGCAGTTCTTC.

The chain couples TRBV11-2 to TRBJ2-7; the D gene is possibly TRBD2 (5 bases). In germline, CDR1 is SGHAT, CDR2 FQNNGV. The V end was cut by 5 bases, the J end by 5 bases, with 7 bases between. This CDR3 spans 11 amino acids. CDR3 nucleotides: TGTGCCAGCAGCGCGGGCCACGAGCAGTACGTC. Translation gives CASSAGHEQYV.

V and J are TRBV30 and TRBJ2-2; D gene uncertain. CDR3 length equals 11 residues. The V end lost 3 bases, the J end lost 4 bases, and 3 bases lay between the germline ends. The V gene's germline CDR1 is GTSNPN and CDR2 SVGIG (reference sequence). The CDR3 loop reads CAWRFTGELFF. The CDR3 DNA sequence: TGTGCCTGGAGGTTCACCGGGGAGCTGTTTTTT.

The J gene is TRBJ2-1, the V gene TRBV10-3; D remains ambiguous. The germline V gene has CDR1 ENHRY and CDR2 SYGVKD. Between the trimmed V and J ends, which lost 3 bases and 8 bases, there was a span of 17 bases. The length of the CDR3 is 15 residues. The CDR3 DNA sequence: TGTGCCATCAGTGATGCTGAGACCGCCGCGGATGAGCAGTTCTTC. Translated: CAISDAETAADEQFF.

Many counts were recorded for this clonotype. The rearrangement links TRBV6-2 or TRBV6-3 to TRBJ1-1; D uncertain. CDR3 length equals 13 residues. In germline, CDR1 is MNHEY, CDR2 SVGEGT. Trimming left V 2 bases short and J 4 bases short, with 8 bases between. DNA of the CDR3: TGTGCCAGCAGTTACCGGAGGCCCACTGAAGCTTTCTTT. This gives the protein CASSYRRPTEAFF.

This clonotype was seen only once. The chain employs TRBV27 and TRBJ2-1; D is perhaps TRBD1 or TRBD2 (7 bases each). Trimming shortened V by 4 bases and J by 8 bases, and 15 bases separated the two germline ends. CDR1 and CDR2 (germline): MNHEY, SMNVEV (reference sequence). This CDR3 has 14 amino acids. The CDR3 loop reads CASSSQTGRDEQFF. As DNA, the CDR3 is TGTGCCAGCAGTTCTCAGACAGGGAGGGATGAGCAGTTCTTC.

This clonotype appeared a few times. The chain employs TRBV25-1 and TRBJ1-1; TRBD1 aligns across 7 bases. Per germline, CDR1 MGHDK and CDR2 SYGVNS. The CDR3 length is 14 residues. V lost 0 bases, J lost 11 bases, and 9 bases stayed unmatched. The CDR3 loop reads CASSEYLEGARAFF. CDR3 sequence (DNA): TGTGCCAGCAGTGAATATTTAGAGGGGGCGAGGGCTTTCTTT.

The chain links TRBV18 to TRBJ1-5, with D uncertain. Between the trimmed V and J ends, which lost 2 bases and 0 bases, there was a span of 8 bases. CDR1 and CDR2 (germline): KGHSH, LQKENI. The CDR3 contains 15 residues. The CDR3: CASSPMSVSNQPQHF. Here the CDR3 DNA reads TGTGCCAGCTCACCAATGTCCGTTAGCAATCAGCCCCAGCATTTT.

A note on this clonotype: A much larger clonotype is one base distant, so this may be a read error. V usage is TRBV20-1 and J usage is TRBJ2-1, with TRBD2 as a possible D gene (6 bases). The CDR3 loop spans 14 amino acids. Between the trimmed V and J ends, which lost 1 base and 5 bases, there was a span of 12 bases. Germline V CDR1 and CDR2: DFQATT, SNEGSKA (reference sequence). Here the CDR3 reads CSARGDSPDNEQFF. Here the CDR3 DNA reads TGCAGTGCTAGAGGGGACTCCCCCGACAATGAGCAGTTCTTC.

This clonotype has a count of ten or more. The J gene is TRBJ1-1, the V gene TRBV9, with no clear D. Trimming removed 0 bases at V and 8 bases at J, with 11 bases between. This CDR3 comprises 13 residues. The V gene's germline CDR1 is SGDLS and CDR2 YYNGEE. This CDR3 reads CASSVVLSREAFF. The DNA for the CDR3 is TGTGCCAGCAGCGTAGTTCTCTCCCGCGAAGCTTTCTTT.

The chain uses TRBV20-1 and TRBJ2-7; D may correspond to TRBD1 or TRBD2 (5 bases each). The CDR3 contains 13 residues. CDR1 and CDR2 from the germline V gene are DFQATT and SNEGSKA (reference sequence). The V end lost 3 bases, the J end lost 3 bases, and 12 bases lay between the germline ends. The CDR3 sequence: CSARYGGDYEQYV. The CDR3 DNA sequence: TGCAGTGCTAGGTATGGGGGAGACTACGAGCAGTACGTC.

V gene TRBV10-3 combines with J gene TRBJ2-5; D is ambiguous. CDR1 is ENHRY and CDR2 is SYGVKD in the germline V gene. Trimming pared 0 bases from V and 6 bases from J, leaving 5 bases between. The CDR3 sequence is 12 residues long. CDR3 bases: TGTGCCATCAGTGAGTCGAGGCAGACCCAGTACTTC. Translated, it gives CAISESRQTQYF.

The rearrangement links TRBV29-1 to TRBJ2-1; TRBD2 agrees at 11 bases. Germline V gene lookup returns CDR1 SQVTM and CDR2 ANQGSEA. The CDR3 loop spans 12 amino acids. Trimming took 7 bases from V and 8 from J; bases not matched to a gene: 4. CDR3 protein: CSAVAGGYEQFF. Here the CDR3 DNA reads TGCAGCGCTGTAGCGGGGGGGTATGAGCAGTTCTTC.